Shown below are 13 T cell receptor beta chains from a single sample sequenced in a study of OX40 agonist ivuxolimab in advanced cancers. Assay used: immunoSEQ multiplex PCR; TCRdb lists only in-frame clones, some missing. The sample yields approximately 47,000 clones, 70% to 90% seen once. The specimen was CD4+ or CD8+ T cells sorted from blood, collected in a trial of the OX40 agonist ivuxolimab. The source of these receptors is an adult with an advanced solid tumor such as melanoma, head and neck, liver or kidney cancer.

The chain recombines TRBV9 with TRBJ1-2, with D possibly TRBD1 on 6 matching bases. The CDR3 contains 13 residues. The germline V and J ends were trimmed by 4 bases and 8 bases, with 15 bases remaining between them. The germline V gene encodes CDR1 SGDLS and CDR2 YYNGEE. In DNA, the CDR3 is TGTGCCAGCAGCCCCCGTTACGGGGGCGGCTACACCTTC. Protein: CASSPRYGGGYTF.

The V gene is TRBV28, the J gene TRBJ2-6, with 8 positions matching TRBD1. The trim removed 4 bases at V and 2 bases at J, leaving 1 base unmatched. This CDR3 spans 15 amino acids. In germline, CDR1 is MDHEN, CDR2 SYDVKM. The CDR3 reads CASSSQGAGANVLTF. CDR3 coding DNA: TGTGCCAGCAGTTCACAGGGGGCTGGGGCCAACGTCCTGACTTTC.

By sample fraction, this clone is medium-sized. The V call is TRBV11-1, the J call TRBJ1-1; D is ambiguous. The CDR3 has 14 residues. V was cut by 5 bases and J by 1 base, with 11 bases left in between. Germline CDR1 SGHAT, CDR2 FQDESV (reference sequence). The CDR3, as DNA: TGTGCCAGCAGCCCCGGTCGGGCGAACACTGAAGCTTTCTTT. This translates into CASSPGRANTEAFF.

V gene TRBV7-2 combines with J gene TRBJ2-2, with D possibly being TRBD1 or TRBD2 (6 bases each). In germline, CDR1 is SGHTA, CDR2 FQGNSA. V lost 5 bases and J 5 bases, leaving 24 bases between the germline ends. The CDR3 has 18 residues. The CDR3 reads CASSNKGTFFGGTGELFF. The CDR3, as DNA: TGTGCCAGCAGCAATAAGGGGACATTTTTTGGGGGGACCGGGGAGCTGTTTTTT.

The chain uses TRBV2 and TRBJ1-4, with 8 positions matching TRBD1. CDR3 length: 14 residues. Germline values: CDR1 SNHLY, CDR2 FYNNEI. With 5 bases clipped from V and 8 bases from J, the junction kept 7 bases outside the gene matches. The CDR3 DNA reads as TGTGCCAGCAGTTTTTCAGGGGGCGACGAAAAACTGTTTTTT. Translation: CASSFSGGDEKLFF. Full variable domain (missing parts from reference TRBV2 and TRBJ1-4): EPEVTQTPSHQVTQMGQEVILRCVPISNHLYFYWYRQILGQKVEFLVSFYNNEISEKSEIFDDQFSVERPDGSNFTLKIRSTKLEDSAMYFCASSFSGGDEKLFFGSGTQLSVL.

The V gene is TRBV30, the J gene TRBJ1-2; a weak D match, TRBD1 (5 bases). The CDR3 has 14 amino acids. Trimming pared 4 bases from V and 3 bases from J, leaving 15 bases between. CDR1 is GTSNPN, CDR2 SVGIG, per germline (reference sequence). The CDR3: CAWIPPGQHYGYTF. In nucleotides, the CDR3 is TGTGCCTGGATCCCCCCGGGGCAGCACTATGGCTACACCTTC.

The rearrangement joins TRBV2 to TRBJ1-2, with D tentatively TRBD1 (5 bases). The CDR3 spans 14 residues. CDR1 is SNHLY and CDR2 is FYNNEI in the germline V gene. V lost 6 bases to trimming and J lost 7 bases, with 18 bases between them. The CDR3 loop is CASRITGTRTGYTF. DNA of the CDR3: TGTGCCAGCAGAATTACCGGGACGAGAACTGGCTACACCTTC.

This clone was seen a few times. The chain is built from TRBV6-6 and TRBJ1-5; 7 nucleotides align to TRBD1. V trimming: 5 bases; J trimming: 2 bases; junction bases outside the gene matches: 3. The length of the CDR3 is 14 residues. Germline CDR1 and CDR2: MNHNY and SVGAGI (reference sequence). The CDR3 reads CASSSTGGNQPQHF. The DNA for the CDR3 is TGTGCCAGCAGTAGCACAGGGGGCAATCAGCCCCAGCATTTT.

The chain has TRBV10-3 and TRBJ2-1, with a tentative D call TRBD1 (6 bases). The CDR3 has 14 residues. Trimming shortened V by 2 bases and J by 7 bases, and 12 bases separated the two germline ends. From germline, CDR1 is ENHRY and CDR2 SYGVKD. The CDR3 DNA reads TGTGCCATCAGTGAGCCGACAGGACAGAATGAGCAGTTCTTC. Amino acid sequence: CAISEPTGQNEQFF.

The chain joins TRBV5-1 to TRBJ1-6; D unresolved. Germline values: CDR1 SGHRS, CDR2 YFSETQ. CDR3 length: 13 amino acids. V lost 0 bases and J lost 10, with 8 bases in between. The CDR3 region is CASSLGGQSPLHF. DNA of the CDR3: TGCGCCAGCAGCTTGGGAGGGCAATCACCCCTCCACTTT.

This clone was observed once. The V gene is TRBV6-5, the J gene TRBJ2-1, with D possibly being TRBD1 (6 bases). The CDR3 covers 14 residues. Per germline, CDR1 MNHEY and CDR2 SVGAGI. V lost 8 bases and J 5 bases, leaving 16 bases between the germline ends. CDR3 DNA: TGTGCCAGCTGTCCCCCGGGACATAACAATGAGCAGTTCTTC. Translation: CASCPPGHNNEQFF.

The chain carries TRBV18 and TRBJ2-4, with unresolved D. Germline assignment: CDR1 KGHSH and CDR2 LQKENI. V was trimmed by 1 base and J by 6 bases, leaving 10 bases between them. The CDR3 length is 14 residues. The CDR3 sequence is CASSPLQLGNIQYF. Here the CDR3 DNA reads TGTGCCAGCTCACCACTCCAGCTGGGAAACATTCAGTACTTC.

This rearrangement joins TRBV6-1 to TRBJ1-5; D remains ambiguous. CDR3 length equals 14 residues. Trimming removed 6 bases at V and 0 bases at J, with 9 bases between. Germline CDR1 is MNHNS and CDR2 is SASEGT. CDR3 DNA: TGTGCCAGCAGATTTATAGATAGCAATCAGCCCCAGCATTTT. Amino acid sequence: CASRFIDSNQPQHF.